This entry features one TCR beta chain sequence. The source of the sample is a study of sequential checkpoint blockade in melanoma. The wider study: After both sequences, patients received maintenance nivolumab.

Data came from immunoSEQ multiplex PCR; TCRdb stores just in-frame clones and leaves some out. There are about 20,000 clones in the sample; approximately 77% occur only once, and 20% to 25% lies in the top ten. Stated treatment: randomized to nivolumab then ipilimumab (arm A) or the reverse (arm B). DNA-damaging chemotherapy had not been given to any patient beforehand. From thawed PBMCs, live CD3+CD8+ cells negative for CD19 and CD56 were sorted. Germline loops: CDR1 SGHAT, CDR2 FQNNGV. The V end lost 1 base, the J end lost 14 bases, and 14 bases lay between the germline ends. This CDR3 is built from 12 residues.

The genes are TRBV11-2 and TRBJ1-2, with D perhaps matching TRBD1 (5 bases). Specimen: CD8+ T cells sorted from blood (inferred from file names), collected from a patient given nivolumab and ipilimumab in sequence. This TCR was recovered from a human donor with melanoma. CDR3: CASSLGGSGGTF. Here the CDR3 DNA reads TGTGCCAGCAGCTTAGGAGGGTCGGGGGGAACCTTC.